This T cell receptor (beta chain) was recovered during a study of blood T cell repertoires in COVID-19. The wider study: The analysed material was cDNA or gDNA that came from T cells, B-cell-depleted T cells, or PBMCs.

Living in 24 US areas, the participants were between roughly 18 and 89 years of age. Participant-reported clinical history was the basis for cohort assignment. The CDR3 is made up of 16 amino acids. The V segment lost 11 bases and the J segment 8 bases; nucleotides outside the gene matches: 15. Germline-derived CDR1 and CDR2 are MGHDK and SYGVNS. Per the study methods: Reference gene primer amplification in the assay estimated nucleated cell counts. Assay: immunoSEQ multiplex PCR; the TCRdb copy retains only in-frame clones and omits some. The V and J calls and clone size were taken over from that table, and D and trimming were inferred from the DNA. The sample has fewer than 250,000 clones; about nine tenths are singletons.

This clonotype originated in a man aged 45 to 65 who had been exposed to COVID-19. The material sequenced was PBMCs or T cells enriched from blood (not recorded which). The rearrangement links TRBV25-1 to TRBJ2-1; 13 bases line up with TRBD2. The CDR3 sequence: CALTSGLAGARDEQFF. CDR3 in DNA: TGTGCCTTAACTTCTGGACTAGCGGGGGCGAGGGATGAGCAGTTCTTC.